This T cell receptor beta chain was identified during a study of cytomegalovirus exposure and HLA in healthy donors. Regarding the study as a whole: Some V segments (TRBV6-2 and TRBV6-3 among them) were excluded as indistinguishable. Later analysis associated a missense DCLRE1C variant with TCR beta V- and J-gene trimming.

This clone was recorded once. What it binds is not known. 60 Vbeta and 13 Jbeta primers were used in PCR. Some clones are missing from TCRdb's copy, which holds only in-frame ones; the method was immunoSEQ multiplex PCR. The table includes 85,000 to 120,000 clones, 70% to 80% detected once. The trim removed 6 bases at V and 12 bases at J, leaving 16 bases unmatched. The germline gives CDR1 MDHEN, CDR2 SYDVKM. This CDR3 region has 15 residues. The sample was PBMCs. The chain joins TRBV28 to TRBJ2-7, with 11 bases matching TRBD2. The sequence derives from a male donor in good health and CMV-seropositive. The CDR3 nucleotides are TGTGCCAGCAGAACTCAACCCTTACTAGCGGGAGATGGGTACTTC. This sequence encodes CASRTQPLLAGDGYF.